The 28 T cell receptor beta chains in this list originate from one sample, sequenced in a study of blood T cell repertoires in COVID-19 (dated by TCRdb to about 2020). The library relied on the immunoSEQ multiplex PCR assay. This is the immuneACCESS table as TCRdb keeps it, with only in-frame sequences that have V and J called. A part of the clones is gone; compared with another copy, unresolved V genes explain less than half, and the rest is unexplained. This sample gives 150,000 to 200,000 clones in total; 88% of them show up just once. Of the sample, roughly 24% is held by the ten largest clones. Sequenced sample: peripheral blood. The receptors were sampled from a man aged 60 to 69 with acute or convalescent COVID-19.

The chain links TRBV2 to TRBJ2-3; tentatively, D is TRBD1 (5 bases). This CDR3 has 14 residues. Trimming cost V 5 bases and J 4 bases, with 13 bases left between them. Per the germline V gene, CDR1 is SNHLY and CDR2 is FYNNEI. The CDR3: CASSLQGSPDTQYF. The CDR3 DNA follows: TGTGCCAGCAGTCTTCAGGGTAGCCCAGATACGCAGTATTTT.

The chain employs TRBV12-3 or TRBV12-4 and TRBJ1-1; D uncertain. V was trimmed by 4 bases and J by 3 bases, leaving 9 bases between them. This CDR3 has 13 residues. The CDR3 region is CASSSGSYTEAFF. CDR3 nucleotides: TGTGCCAGCAGTTCGGGGAGCTACACTGAAGCTTTCTTT.

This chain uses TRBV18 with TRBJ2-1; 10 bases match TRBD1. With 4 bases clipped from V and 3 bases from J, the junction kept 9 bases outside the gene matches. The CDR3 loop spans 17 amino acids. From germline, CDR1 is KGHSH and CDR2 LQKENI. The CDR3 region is CASSRPTGGLDYNEQFF. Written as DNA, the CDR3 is TGTGCCAGCTCACGGCCGACAGGGGGCTTGGACTACAATGAGCAGTTCTTC.

The CDR3 region has the DNA TGTGCCAGCTCCCAGCCAGGGAGGAAAGCTTTCTTT. Translating gives CASSQPGRKAFF. The chain uses TRBV7-2 and TRBJ1-1; a possible D gene is TRBD1 (5 bases). Trimming left V 8 bases short and J 9 bases short, with 16 bases between. CDR3 length: 12 residues. Germline CDR1 reads SGHTA; CDR2 reads FQGNSA.

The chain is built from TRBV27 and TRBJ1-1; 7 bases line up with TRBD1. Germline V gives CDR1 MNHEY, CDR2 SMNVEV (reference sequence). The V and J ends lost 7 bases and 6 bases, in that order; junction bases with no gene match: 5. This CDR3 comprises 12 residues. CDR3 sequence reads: CASKGQFPEAFF. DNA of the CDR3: TGTGCCAGCAAGGGACAGTTTCCTGAAGCTTTCTTT.

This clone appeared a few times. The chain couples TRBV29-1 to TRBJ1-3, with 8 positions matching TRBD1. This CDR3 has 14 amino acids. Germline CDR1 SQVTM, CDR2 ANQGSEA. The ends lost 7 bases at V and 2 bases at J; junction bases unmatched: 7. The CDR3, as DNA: TGCAGCGCGCTACAGGGGGTAGCTGGAAACACCATATATTTT. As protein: CSALQGVAGNTIYF.

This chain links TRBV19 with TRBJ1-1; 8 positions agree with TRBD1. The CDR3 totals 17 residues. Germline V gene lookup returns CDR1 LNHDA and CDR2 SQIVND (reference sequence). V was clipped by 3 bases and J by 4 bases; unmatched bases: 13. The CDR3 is CASSMRAGGAVITEAFF. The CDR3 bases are TGTGCCAGTAGTATGAGGGCAGGGGGCGCGGTTATCACTGAAGCTTTCTTT.

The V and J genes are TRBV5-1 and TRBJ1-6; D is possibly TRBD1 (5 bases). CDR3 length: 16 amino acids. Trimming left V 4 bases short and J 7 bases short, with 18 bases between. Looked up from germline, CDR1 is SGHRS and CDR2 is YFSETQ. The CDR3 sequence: CASSQRPSGVNSPLHF. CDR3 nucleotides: TGCGCCAGCAGCCAACGGCCCTCGGGGGTGAATTCACCCCTCCACTTT.

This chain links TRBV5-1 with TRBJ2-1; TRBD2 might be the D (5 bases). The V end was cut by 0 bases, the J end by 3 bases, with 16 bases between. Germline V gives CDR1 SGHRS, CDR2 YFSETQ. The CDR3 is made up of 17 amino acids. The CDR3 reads CASSLVGSKVSYNEQFF. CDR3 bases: TGCGCCAGCAGCTTGGTTGGGAGTAAAGTGAGCTACAATGAGCAGTTCTTC.

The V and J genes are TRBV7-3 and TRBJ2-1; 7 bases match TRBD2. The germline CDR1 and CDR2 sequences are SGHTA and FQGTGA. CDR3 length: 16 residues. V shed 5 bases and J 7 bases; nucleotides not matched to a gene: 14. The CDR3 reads CASSLRSGTLGNEQFF. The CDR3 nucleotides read TGTGCCAGCAGCCTACGCAGCGGGACTCTCGGGAATGAGCAGTTCTTC.

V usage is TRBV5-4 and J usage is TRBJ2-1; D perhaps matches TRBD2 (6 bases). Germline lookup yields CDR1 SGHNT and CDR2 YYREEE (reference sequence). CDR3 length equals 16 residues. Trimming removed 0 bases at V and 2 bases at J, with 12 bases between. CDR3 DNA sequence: TGTGCCAGCAGCTTGGCCGGGACTTCTACCTACAATGAGCAGTTCTTC. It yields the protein CASSLAGTSTYNEQFF.

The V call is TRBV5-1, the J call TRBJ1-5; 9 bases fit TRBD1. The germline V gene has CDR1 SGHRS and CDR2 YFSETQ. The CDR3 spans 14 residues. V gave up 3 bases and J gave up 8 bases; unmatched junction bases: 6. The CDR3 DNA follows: TGCGCCAGCAGCTCCACAGGGGGCGAGGAGCCCCAGCATTTT. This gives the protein CASSSTGGEEPQHF.

This CDR3 reads CSASPPAGEDTQYF. CDR3 DNA sequence: TGCAGTGCTAGTCCGCCCGCGGGGGAAGATACGCAGTATTTT. The rearrangement uses TRBV20-1 and TRBJ2-3, with TRBD2 matching 7 bases. CDR1 and CDR2 (germline): DFQATT, SNEGSKA (reference sequence). V trimming: 3 bases; J trimming: 5 bases; junction bases outside the gene matches: 8. This CDR3 has 14 amino acids.

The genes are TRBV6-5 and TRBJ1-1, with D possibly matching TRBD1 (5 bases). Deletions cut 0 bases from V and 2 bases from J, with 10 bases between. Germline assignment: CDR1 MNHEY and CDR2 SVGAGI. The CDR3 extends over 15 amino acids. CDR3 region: CASSYSRQGNTEAFF. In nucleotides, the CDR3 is TGTGCCAGCAGTTACTCACGGCAGGGAAACACTGAAGCTTTCTTT.

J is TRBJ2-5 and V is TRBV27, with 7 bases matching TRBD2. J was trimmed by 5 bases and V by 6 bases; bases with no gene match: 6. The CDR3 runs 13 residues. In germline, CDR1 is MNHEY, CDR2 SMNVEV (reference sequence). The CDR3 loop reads CASRPTSAETQYF. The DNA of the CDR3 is TGTGCCAGCAGGCCCACTAGCGCGGAGACCCAGTACTTC.

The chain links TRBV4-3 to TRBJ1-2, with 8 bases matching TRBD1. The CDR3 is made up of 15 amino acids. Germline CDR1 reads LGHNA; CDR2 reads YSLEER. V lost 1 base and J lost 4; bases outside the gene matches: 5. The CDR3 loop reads CASSQGTGNSYGYTF. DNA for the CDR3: TGCGCCAGCAGCCAAGGGACAGGGAACTCCTATGGCTACACCTTC.

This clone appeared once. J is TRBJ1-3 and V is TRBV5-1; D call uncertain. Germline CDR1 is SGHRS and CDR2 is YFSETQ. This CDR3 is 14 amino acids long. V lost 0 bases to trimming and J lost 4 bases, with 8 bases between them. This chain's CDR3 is CASSLDRRGNTIYF. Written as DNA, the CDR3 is TGCGCCAGCAGCTTGGACCGGAGGGGAAACACCATATATTTT. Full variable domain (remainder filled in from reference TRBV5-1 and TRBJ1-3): KAGVTQTPRYLIKTRGQQVTLSCSPISGHRSVSWYQQTPGQGLQFLFEYFSETQRNKGNFPGRFSGRQFSNSRSEMNVSTLELGDSALYLCASSLDRRGNTIYFGEGSWLTVV.

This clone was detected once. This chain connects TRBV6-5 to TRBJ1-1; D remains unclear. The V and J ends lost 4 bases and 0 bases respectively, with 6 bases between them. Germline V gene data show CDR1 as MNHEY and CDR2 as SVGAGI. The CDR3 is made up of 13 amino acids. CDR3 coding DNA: TGTGCCAGCAGTTCTCAGGTGAACACTGAAGCTTTCTTT. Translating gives CASSSQVNTEAFF.

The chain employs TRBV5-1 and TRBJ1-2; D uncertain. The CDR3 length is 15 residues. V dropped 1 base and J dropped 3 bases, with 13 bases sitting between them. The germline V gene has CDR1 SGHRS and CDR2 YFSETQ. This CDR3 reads CASSLSPLGDYGYTF. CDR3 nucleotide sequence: TGCGCCAGCAGCTTGAGTCCTTTGGGAGACTATGGCTACACCTTC.

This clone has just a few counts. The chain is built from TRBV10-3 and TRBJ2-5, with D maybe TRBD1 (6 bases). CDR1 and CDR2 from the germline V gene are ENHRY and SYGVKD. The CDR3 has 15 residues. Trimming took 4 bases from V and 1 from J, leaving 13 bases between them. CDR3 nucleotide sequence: TGTGCCATCAGTGGGGATAGGGGGACCCAAGAGACCCAGTACTTC. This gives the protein CAISGDRGTQETQYF.

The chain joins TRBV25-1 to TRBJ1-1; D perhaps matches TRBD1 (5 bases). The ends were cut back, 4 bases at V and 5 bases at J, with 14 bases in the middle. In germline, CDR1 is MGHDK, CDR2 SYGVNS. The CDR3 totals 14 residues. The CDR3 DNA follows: TGTGCCAGCAGTGGGGCGGGGGGTCTAACTGAAGCTTTCTTT. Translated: CASSGAGGLTEAFF. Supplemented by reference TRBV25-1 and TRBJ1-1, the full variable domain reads EADIYQTPRYLVIGTGKKITLECSQTMGHDKMYWYQQDPGMELHLIHYSYGVNSTEKGDLSSESTVSRIRTEHFPLTLESARPSHTSQYLCASSGAGGLTEAFFGQGTRLTVV.

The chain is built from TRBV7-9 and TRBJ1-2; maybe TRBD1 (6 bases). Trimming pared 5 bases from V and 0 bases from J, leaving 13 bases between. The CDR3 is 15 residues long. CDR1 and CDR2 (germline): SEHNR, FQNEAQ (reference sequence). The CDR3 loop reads CASSPTGTPNYGYTF. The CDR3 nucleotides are TGTGCCAGCAGCCCCACCGGGACACCTAACTATGGCTACACCTTC.

The CDR3 DNA follows: TGTGCCATCAGTGATCCGAGGATGGAGGGAAACACCATATATTTT. Residues: CAISDPRMEGNTIYF. The chain combines TRBV10-3 with TRBJ1-3; D gene unclear. The CDR3 totals 15 residues. In germline, CDR1 is ENHRY, CDR2 SYGVKD. The V end was cut by 3 bases, the J end by 4 bases, with 13 bases between.

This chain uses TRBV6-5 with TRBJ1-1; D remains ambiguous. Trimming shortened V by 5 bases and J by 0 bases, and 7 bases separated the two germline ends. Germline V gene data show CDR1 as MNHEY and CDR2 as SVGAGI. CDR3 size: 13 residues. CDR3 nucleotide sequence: TGTGCCAGCAGTCCTCAGGTGAACACTGAAGCTTTCTTT. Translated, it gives CASSPQVNTEAFF.

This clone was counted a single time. As DNA, the CDR3 is TGTGCCAGCAGCTTAACGGCAGGGTCTCCAGCTTTCTTT. It encodes CASSLTAGSPAFF. This chain links TRBV7-3 with TRBJ1-1; D may be TRBD1 (5 bases). From germline, CDR1 is SGHTA and CDR2 FQGTGA. This CDR3 is built from 13 residues. The V end lost 0 bases, the J end lost 10 bases, and 12 bases lay between the germline ends. Together with reference TRBV7-3 and TRBJ1-1, the CDR3 gives the full variable domain: GAGVSQTPSNKVTEKGKYVELRCDPISGHTALYWYRQSLGQGPEFLIYFQGTGAADDSGLPNDRFFAVRPEGSVSTLKIQRTERGDSAVYLCASSLTAGSPAFFGQGTRLTVV.

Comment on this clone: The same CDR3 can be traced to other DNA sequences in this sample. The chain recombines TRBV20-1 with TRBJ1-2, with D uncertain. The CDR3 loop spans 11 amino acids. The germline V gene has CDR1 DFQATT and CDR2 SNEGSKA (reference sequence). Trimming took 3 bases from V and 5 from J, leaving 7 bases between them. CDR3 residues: CSASGGYGYTF. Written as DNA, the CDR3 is TGCAGTGCTAGCGGAGGTTATGGCTACACCTTC.

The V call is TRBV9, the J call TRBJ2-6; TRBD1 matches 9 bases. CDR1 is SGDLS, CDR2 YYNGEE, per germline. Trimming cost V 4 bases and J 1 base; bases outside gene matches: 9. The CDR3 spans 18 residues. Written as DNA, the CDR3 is TGTGCCAGCAGCTTCCGGGACAGGGTATGGTCTGGGGCCAACGTCCTGACTTTC. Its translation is CASSFRDRVWSGANVLTF.

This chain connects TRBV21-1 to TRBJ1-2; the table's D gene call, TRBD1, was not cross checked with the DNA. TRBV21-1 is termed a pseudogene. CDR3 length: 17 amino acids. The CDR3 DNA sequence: TGTGCCAAAGGGAATGTACCGGACAGGGGGCCTGGGTATGGCTACACCTTC. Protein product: CAKGNVPDRGPGYGYTF.